The 30 T cell receptor beta chains below were found in one sample sequenced in a study of glioma-infiltrating T cells after dendritic cell vaccination. TCRdb's table, derived via immunoSEQ multiplex PCR, lists solely in-frame clones and lacks some. The data contain 65,000 to 80,000 clones, around 87% of them seen just once; the ten biggest clones take up approximately 2.2%. Time point specified: after dendritic cell vaccination, including at tumor progression/relapse. The sample was blood, taken after dendritic cell vaccination. These receptors all stem from a human donor with glioblastoma.

V and J are TRBV29-1 and TRBJ2-3; TRBD2 is a possible D gene (6 bases). CDR1 SQVTM and CDR2 ANQGSEA come from the germline V gene. The CDR3 runs to 12 residues. V lost 6 bases and J 4 bases, leaving 11 bases between the germline ends. The CDR3 DNA reads as TGCAGCGTCCTCACGGGAGCAGATACGCAGTATTTT. The encoded protein is CSVLTGADTQYF.

The chain joins TRBV7-8 to TRBJ2-7; 9 bases line up with TRBD1. The germline CDR1 and CDR2 sequences are SGHVS and FQNEAQ. Germline trimming cut 1 base from V and 5 bases from J; bases unmatched to any gene: 9. The CDR3 loop spans 16 amino acids. CDR3 nucleotide sequence: TGTGCCAGCAGCTTAGGTCCGGGACAGGGTTTCGACGAGCAGTACTTC. Amino acid sequence: CASSLGPGQGFDEQYF.

The chain couples TRBV7-9 to TRBJ1-2; tentative D call: TRBD1 (6 bases). CDR1 is SEHNR and CDR2 is FQNEAQ in the germline V gene (reference sequence). The CDR3 has 12 amino acids. Trimming took off 3 bases at V and 7 bases at J, with 9 bases between the two ends. CDR3 DNA sequence: TGTGCCAGCAGCTTGAGACAGGCTGGCTACACCTTC. Its translation is CASSLRQAGYTF.

This clone was seen more than once but under ten times. The chain links TRBV7-2 to TRBJ2-7; 8 bases map to TRBD2. J was trimmed by 5 bases and V by 5 bases; bases with no gene match: 8. The CDR3 runs 14 residues. Germline V gene lookup returns CDR1 SGHTA and CDR2 FQGNSA. The CDR3 spells CASSPGTSPHEQYF. The CDR3 DNA follows: TGTGCCAGCAGCCCCGGGACTAGTCCCCACGAGCAGTACTTC.

This clone was seen a handful of times. The V and J genes are TRBV6-5 and TRBJ2-3; TRBD1 is a possible D gene (8 bases). V was cut by 0 bases and J by 4 bases, with 14 bases left in between. The CDR3 spans 16 residues. The germline gives CDR1 MNHEY, CDR2 SVGAGI. This chain's CDR3 is CASSYSGQGGSDTQYF. The CDR3 DNA sequence: TGTGCCAGCAGTTACTCTGGACAGGGAGGGTCAGATACGCAGTATTTT.

The V and J genes are TRBV5-8 and TRBJ1-4; D is ambiguous. The CDR3 totals 14 residues. Germline values: CDR1 SGHTS, CDR2 YDEGEE. V was shortened by 4 bases and J by 2 bases, with 9 bases between the two germline ends. This CDR3 is CASSEGTTNEKLFF. The CDR3 DNA sequence: TGTGCCAGCAGCGAGGGAACGACTAATGAAAAACTGTTTTTT.

The V and J genes are TRBV9 and TRBJ2-5; weak D call: TRBD1 (5 bases). Trimming took 3 bases from V and 3 from J, leaving 9 bases between them. This CDR3 is built from 13 residues. Germline V gives CDR1 SGDLS, CDR2 YYNGEE. This CDR3 is CASSAGSEETQYF. The DNA of the CDR3 is TGTGCCAGCAGCGCAGGGTCTGAAGAGACCCAGTACTTC.

The chain couples TRBV9 to TRBJ2-5; TRBD1 matches 10 bases. V was pared by 0 bases and J by 4 bases, with 3 bases of the junction left unmatched. CDR1 and CDR2 from the germline V gene are SGDLS and YYNGEE. This CDR3 contains 15 residues. CDR3 bases: TGTGCCAGCAGCGTAGGGACAGGGGGTACAGAGACCCAGTACTTC. Protein product: CASSVGTGGTETQYF.

The genes are TRBV5-1 and TRBJ2-1; 14 bases fit TRBD2. Per germline, CDR1 SGHRS and CDR2 YFSETQ. The CDR3 spans 15 residues. Unmatched junction bases numbered 5, after V lost 4 bases and J lost 8 bases. The CDR3 coding sequence is TGCGCCAGCAGCCTGGGACTAGCGGGAGTGGATGAGCAGTTCTTC. Translation: CASSLGLAGVDEQFF.

The rearrangement links TRBV6-5 to TRBJ1-1; 8 bases are a match to TRBD1. This CDR3 spans 15 amino acids. V lost 2 bases, J lost 6 bases, and 8 bases stayed unmatched. Germline V gene lookup returns CDR1 MNHEY and CDR2 SVGAGI. The CDR3, as DNA: TGTGCCAGCAGTTACCCCGGGCCAGGGGGCCCTGAAGCTTTCTTT. This sequence encodes CASSYPGPGGPEAFF.

V is TRBV2 and J is TRBJ1-2; 8 positions agree with TRBD1. The CDR3 sequence is 12 residues long. V was clipped by 6 bases and J by 5 bases; unmatched bases: 2. Germline V gene data show CDR1 as SNHLY and CDR2 as FYNNEI. The CDR3 is CASRDRGYGYTF. The CDR3, as DNA: TGTGCCAGCAGAGACAGGGGATATGGCTACACCTTC.

In the case of this clone: An end of the junction does not agree with germline; a read error may underlie this. V usage is TRBV7-7 and J usage is TRBJ2-5; possible D gene TRBD2, 6 bases. This CDR3 contains 15 residues. Germline-derived CDR1 and CDR2 are SSHAT and FNYEAQ (reference sequence). CDR3 coding DNA: TGTGCCAACAGCTTAGTTCCTAGCGCATTAGAGACCCAGTACTTC. This gives the protein CANSLVPSALETQYF.

The V gene is TRBV2, the J gene TRBJ2-4; 12 positions agree with TRBD2. This CDR3 region has 18 residues. Trimming at V came to 4 bases and at J to 7 bases, leaving 14 bases not matched to a gene. CDR1 and CDR2 from the germline V gene are SNHLY and FYNNEI. Written as DNA, the CDR3 is TGTGCCAGCAGTGCCGAGACTAGCGGGAGTGGGGAGCGGAACATTCAGTACTTC. This encodes CASSAETSGSGERNIQYF. The full variable domain, with the rest looked up from reference TRBV2 and TRBJ2-4, is EPEVTQTPSHQVTQMGQEVILRCVPISNHLYFYWYRQILGQKVEFLVSFYNNEISEKSEIFDDQFSVERPDGSNFTLKIRSTKLEDSAMYFCASSAETSGSGERNIQYFGAGTRLSVL.

This chain uses TRBV2 with TRBJ1-2; D remains ambiguous. The V end lost 3 bases, the J end lost 6 bases, and 14 bases lay between the germline ends. Germline CDR1 reads SNHLY; CDR2 reads FYNNEI. This CDR3 region has 14 residues. CDR3 in DNA: TGTGCCAGCAGTGATCGCCGGGTAACCCATGGCTACACCTTC. Residues: CASSDRRVTHGYTF.

Here the CDR3 reads CASSPLGLLGNQPQHF. The CDR3 nucleotides read TGTGCCAGCAGTCCTTTAGGACTCCTTGGGAATCAGCCCCAGCATTTT. The gene calls are TRBV6-6 and TRBJ1-5; D remains unclear. The V gene lost 5 bases and the J gene lost 4 bases, with 18 bases spanning the gap. Germline V lookup: CDR1 MNHNY, CDR2 SVGAGI (reference sequence). CDR3 length: 16 amino acids.

The gene calls are TRBV5-4 and TRBJ1-1, with D hard to call. This CDR3 has 13 residues. Germline CDR1 is SGHNT and CDR2 is YYREEE (reference sequence). V lost 6 bases and J 5 bases, leaving 14 bases between the germline ends. The CDR3 is CASIPRGGTEAFF. The CDR3 nucleotides are TGTGCCAGCATTCCCCGGGGTGGAACTGAAGCTTTCTTT. Using reference TRBV5-4 and TRBJ1-1 for the parts outside the CDR3, the full variable domain is ETGVTQSPTHLIKTRGQQVTLRCSSQSGHNTVSWYQQALGQGPQFIFQYYREEENGRGNFPPRFSGLQFPNYSSELNVNALELDDSALYLCASIPRGGTEAFFGQGTRLTVV.

The V and J genes are TRBV4-1 and TRBJ1-1; 7 nucleotides match TRBD1. Germline V gene data show CDR1 as MGHRA and CDR2 as YSYEKL. The CDR3 extends over 15 amino acids. Losses at the gene ends were 0 bases for V and 0 bases for J; bases not matched to a gene: 1. The CDR3 region has the DNA TGCGCCAGCAGCCAAGAAGGGGGCCTGAACACTGAAGCTTTCTTT. Encoded protein: CASSQEGGLNTEAFF.

The chain combines TRBV6-1 with TRBJ1-1; D is possibly TRBD1 (5 bases). Trimming removed 4 bases from V and 8 bases from J, with 20 bases in between. There are 15 residues in the CDR3. From germline, CDR1 is MNHNS and CDR2 SASEGT. The CDR3 coding sequence is TGTGCCAGCAGTGTCGGCGGGGCTCCTCATCTCGAAGCTTTCTTT. It specifies CASSVGGAPHLEAFF.

The V call is TRBV19, the J call TRBJ2-1; TRBD2 aligns across 8 bases. V lost 3 bases to trimming and J lost 3 bases; unmatched junction nucleotides: 10. From germline, CDR1 is LNHDA and CDR2 SQIVND (reference sequence). CDR3 length equals 17 residues. CDR3 DNA: TGTGCCAGTAGTATCGATTATCGGGGGGGAGGCTACAATGAGCAGTTCTTC. Amino acid sequence: CASSIDYRGGGYNEQFF.

The chain joins TRBV2 to TRBJ2-7; 9 bases map to TRBD2. Per the germline V gene, CDR1 is SNHLY and CDR2 is FYNNEI. The CDR3 is 15 amino acids. The ends lost 5 bases at V and 4 bases at J; junction bases unmatched: 9. In DNA form, the CDR3 reads TGTGCCAGCAGTCAGGGGGTAGCGGGGGTATACGAGCAGTACTTC. The encoded protein is CASSQGVAGVYEQYF.

V and J are TRBV18 and TRBJ2-7, with D possibly matching TRBD2 (6 bases). The CDR3 is 14 amino acids. Germline V gives CDR1 KGHSH, CDR2 LQKENI. Trimming removed 0 bases at V and 0 bases at J, with 6 bases between. For the CDR3, the DNA is TGTGCCAGCTCACCACCGGAGGGCTCCTACGAGCAGTACTTC. Translated, it gives CASSPPEGSYEQYF.

The chain links TRBV9 to TRBJ2-7, with unresolved D. The germline V gene encodes CDR1 SGDLS and CDR2 YYNGEE. Trimming left V 2 bases short and J 1 base short, with 10 bases between. The CDR3 runs 14 residues. The CDR3 spells CASSVGSASYEQYF. The CDR3 DNA reads as TGTGCCAGCAGCGTCGGAAGCGCTTCCTACGAGCAGTACTTC.

The chain couples TRBV5-1 to TRBJ1-2; D might be TRBD1 (6 bases). The CDR3 consists of 13 residues. Trimming cost V 1 base and J 3 bases, with 7 bases left between them. Germline values: CDR1 SGHRS, CDR2 YFSETQ. The CDR3 DNA reads as TGCGCCAGCAGCTTGACAGGGTACTATGGCTACACCTTC. Encoded protein: CASSLTGYYGYTF. The whole variable domain, filled in from reference TRBV5-1 and TRBJ1-2, reads KAGVTQTPRYLIKTRGQQVTLSCSPISGHRSVSWYQQTPGQGLQFLFEYFSETQRNKGNFPGRFSGRQFSNSRSEMNVSTLELGDSALYLCASSLTGYYGYTFGSGTRLTVV.

The chain couples TRBV5-1 to TRBJ2-7, with 7 bases matching TRBD2. CDR1 is SGHRS, CDR2 YFSETQ, per germline. This CDR3 is 16 amino acids long. V was pared by 6 bases and J by 3 bases, with 15 bases of the junction left unmatched. CDR3 DNA sequence: TGCGCCAGCACCCGGGGGGTGTCAGATACCAACTACGAGCAGTACTTC. It translates to CASTRGVSDTNYEQYF.

V usage is TRBV7-2 and J usage is TRBJ2-7, with TRBD1 as a possible D gene (6 bases). Trimming took 5 bases from V and 3 from J, leaving 23 bases between them. CDR3 size: 17 residues. Germline lookup yields CDR1 SGHTA and CDR2 FQGNSA. CDR3 coding DNA: TGTGCCAGCAGCCTGGGGGCGCAGGACCGCTGGGGCTACGAGCAGTACTTC. Translated: CASSLGAQDRWGYEQYF.

J is TRBJ2-1 and V is TRBV5-4; 8 bases are a match to TRBD2. Germline CDR1 SGHNT, CDR2 YYREEE (reference sequence). Trimming took 1 base from V and 7 from J; bases not matched to a gene: 7. The CDR3 is 15 amino acids. The CDR3 loop is CASSLTGGPKNEQFF. The CDR3 DNA is TGTGCCAGCAGCTTGACGGGAGGGCCAAAGAATGAGCAGTTCTTC.

This clone appeared once. The chain has TRBV5-1 and TRBJ2-5; the match to TRBD2 covers 10 bases. With 4 bases clipped from V and 5 bases from J, the junction kept 11 bases outside the gene matches. Per the germline V gene, CDR1 is SGHRS and CDR2 is YFSETQ. This CDR3 has 16 residues. CDR3 in amino acids: CASSQYWTSGGETQYF. The CDR3 DNA reads as TGCGCCAGCAGCCAATATTGGACTAGCGGAGGGGAGACCCAGTACTTC.

In its sample, this clone was seen once. The chain recombines TRBV4-1 with TRBJ2-5; D is undetermined. CDR3 length equals 15 residues. V gave up 0 bases and J gave up 4 bases, with 12 bases separating them. Per the germline V gene, CDR1 is MGHRA and CDR2 is YSYEKL. Written as DNA, the CDR3 is TGCGCCAGCAGCCAAGACGGGTCCCTTTTAGAGACCCAGTACTTC. Amino acid sequence: CASSQDGSLLETQYF.

This clone has only a few counts. V usage is TRBV9 and J usage is TRBJ2-2; D uncertain. CDR1 SGDLS and CDR2 YYNGEE come from the germline V gene. The CDR3 extends over 13 amino acids. The V end lost 5 bases, the J end lost 8 bases, and 13 bases lay between the germline ends. Here the CDR3 DNA reads TGTGCCAGCAGTACCCCAATTGCGGGGGAGCTGTTTTTT. Translation: CASSTPIAGELFF.

The V and J genes are TRBV19 and TRBJ1-2; D is perhaps TRBD1 (6 bases). V lost 1 base, J lost 8 bases, and 14 bases lay in between. Germline V gives CDR1 LNHDA, CDR2 SQIVND (reference sequence). The CDR3 sequence is 14 residues long. This CDR3 reads CASSIVPGADGYTF. The CDR3 region has the DNA TGTGCCAGTAGTATAGTTCCAGGGGCGGACGGCTACACCTTC.